These 15 T cell receptor beta chains share one sample of origin, sequenced in a study of CD8 T cells in ankylosing spondylitis. TCRdb re-derived calls from the 5' RACE reads in MiXCR, one entry per CDR3 protein. The data contain roughly 38,000 distinct CDR3 sequences, 10% of them singletons. Sequencing input: blood, either unsorted or a sorted T cell fraction (not recorded which). Source of these receptors: a male donor with ankylosing spondylitis or in good health (not recorded which).

This clonotype was counted at least ten times. The rearrangement uses TRBV20-1 and TRBJ2-7; 10 bases fit TRBD2. CDR3 size: 13 residues. The V and J ends lost 7 bases and 3 bases, in that order; junction bases with no gene match: 6. In germline, CDR1 is DFQATT, CDR2 SNEGSKA (reference sequence). CDR3 sequence reads: CSGSGRAHYEQYF. For the CDR3, the DNA is TGCAGTGGGAGCGGGAGGGCCCACTACGAGCAGTACTTC.

At least ten counts were recorded for this clonotype. The chain has TRBV28 and TRBJ1-2; D might be TRBD1 (6 bases). This CDR3 is built from 10 residues. V gave up 8 bases and J gave up 7 bases, with 8 bases separating them. Germline assignment: CDR1 MDHEN and CDR2 SYDVKM. CDR3 loop: CASGGLGYTF. In nucleotides, the CDR3 is TGTGCCAGCGGGGGGCTTGGCTACACCTTC.

This clonotype is judged hyperexpanded. The chain is built from TRBV12-3 or TRBV12-4 and TRBJ2-2; 7 nucleotides line up with TRBD1. Trimming took 2 bases from V and 6 from J; bases not matched to a gene: 3. The CDR3 covers 14 residues. The CDR3 nucleotides are TGTGCCAGCAGTTTATCAGGGGGTGCCGGGGAGCTGTTTTTT. As protein: CASSLSGGAGELFF.

To note about this clonotype: An end of the junction differs from the germline gene, which may be a read error. The V call is TRBV6-5, the J call TRBJ2-5; D may be TRBD2 (6 bases). This CDR3 spans 16 amino acids. Germline V gene lookup returns CDR1 MNHEY and CDR2 SVGAGI. The CDR3 is CASSYSAPGDKEIQYF. Here the CDR3 DNA reads TGTGCCAGCAGTTACTCGGCCCCGGGAGACAAAGAGATCCAGTACTTC.

V is TRBV29-1 and J is TRBJ2-7, with 10 bases matching TRBD1. V dropped 6 bases and J dropped 3; count of bases not matched to a gene: 2. The length of the CDR3 is 12 residues. Germline CDR1 reads SQVTM; CDR2 reads ANQGSEA. CDR3 DNA: TGCAGCGTGACAGGGGGCTACTACGAGCAGTACTTC. As protein: CSVTGGYYEQYF.

This clonotype is medium-sized within its sample. This rearrangement joins TRBV25-1 to TRBJ2-7; 8 nucleotides line up with TRBD2. Per germline, CDR1 MGHDK and CDR2 SYGVNS. The V gene end was trimmed by 3 bases and the J gene end by 3 bases; junction bases not matched to a gene: 4. The CDR3 is 14 residues long. In nucleotides, the CDR3 is TGTGCCAGCAGTGAGGCCAGCGGGAGCTACGAGCAGTACTTC. This encodes CASSEASGSYEQYF.

This clonotype was recorded many times. V is TRBV7-9 and J is TRBJ2-5; either TRBD1 or TRBD2 may fit D (5 bases each). This CDR3 contains 15 residues. Germline V lookup: CDR1 SEHNR, CDR2 FQNEAQ (reference sequence). The V and J ends lost 1 base and 4 bases respectively, with 13 bases between them. The CDR3 is CASSLVVRGAETQYF. CDR3 DNA sequence: TGTGCCAGCAGCTTAGTCGTGAGGGGTGCAGAGACCCAGTACTTC. Filled out from reference TRBV7-9 and TRBJ2-5, the complete variable domain reads DTGVSQNPRHKITKRGQNVTFRCDPISEHNRLYWYRQTLGQGPEFLTYFQNEAQLEKSRLLSDRFSAERPKGSFSTLEIQRTEQGDSAMYLCASSLVVRGAETQYFGPGTRLLVL.

This clonotype has ten or more counts. The chain recombines TRBV5-1 with TRBJ2-3, with TRBD2 as a possible D gene (5 bases). The germline gives CDR1 SGHRS, CDR2 YFSETQ. The CDR3 has 15 residues. The germline V and J ends were trimmed by 2 bases and 3 bases, with 13 bases remaining between them. The CDR3 DNA sequence: TGCGCCAGCAGCTTCGGAGCGGCAGGAACAGATACGCAGTATTTT. Its translation is CASSFGAAGTDTQYF.

A few counts support this clonotype. The CDR3 DNA reads as TGTGCCAGCAGCTTCAGACTAGCGGGAAACAATGAGCAGTTCTTC. This sequence encodes CASSFRLAGNNEQFF. The rearrangement uses TRBV7-6 and TRBJ2-1; 11 bases agree with TRBD2. Germline V lookup: CDR1 SGHVS, CDR2 FNYEAQ. Trimming took 3 bases from V and 5 from J; bases not matched to a gene: 3. The CDR3 is 15 amino acids.

This clonotype was counted only a few times. The V gene is TRBV29-1, the J gene TRBJ2-1, with a weak D call TRBD2 (6 bases). CDR1 is SQVTM and CDR2 is ANQGSEA in the germline V gene. V shed 3 bases and J shed 6 bases, with 15 bases lying between them. The CDR3 extends over 14 amino acids. CDR3 amino acids: CSVESVVRGNEQFF. CDR3 bases: TGCAGCGTTGAGTCGGTGGTGCGGGGCAATGAGCAGTTCTTC.

This clonotype was counted many times. This chain links TRBV7-3 with TRBJ2-3; a weak D match, TRBD2 (6 bases). The CDR3 is 15 residues long. V was pared by 0 bases and J by 2 bases, with 9 bases between. Germline V gives CDR1 SGHTA, CDR2 FQGTGA. CDR3 coding DNA: TGTGCCAGCAGCTTAACGTGGCGGGACACAGATACGCAGTATTTT. Translating it yields CASSLTWRDTDTQYF.

This clonotype was observed at least ten times. The rearrangement joins TRBV21-1 to TRBJ2-1; the table's D call of TRBD2 was not tested on the DNA. TRBV21-1 is assigned pseudogene status. CDR3 length equals 20 residues. CDR3 bases: TGTGCCAGCAGCAATTGCCTAGCGGGAGTTTCTGTGGGCCCCTACAATGAGCAGTTCTTC. Its protein product is CASSNCLAGVSVGPYNEQFF.

The chain couples TRBV9 to TRBJ2-5, with 12 bases matching TRBD1. Germline V CDR1 and CDR2: SGDLS, YYNGEE. V was pared by 3 bases and J by 5 bases, with 8 bases of the junction left unmatched. This CDR3 is built from 16 residues. Written as DNA, the CDR3 is TGTGCCAGCAGCGCCCCGGGACAGGGGGCTTCTGAGACCCAGTACTTC. Its protein product is CASSAPGQGASETQYF.

In its sample, this clonotype was seen many times. The gene calls are TRBV7-8 and TRBJ2-2; possible D gene TRBD2, 7 bases. The V end lost 7 bases, the J end lost 4 bases, and 19 bases lay between the germline ends. Germline CDR1 and CDR2: SGHVS and FQNEAQ. This CDR3 contains 16 residues. CDR3 sequence reads: CASIVERGALTGELFF. The CDR3 bases are TGTGCCAGCATCGTGGAACGGGGGGCTCTCACCGGGGAGCTGTTTTTT.

The CDR3 region is CASSLGGTSSSYNEQFF. CDR3 nucleotide sequence: TGCGCCAGCAGCTTGGGCGGGACCTCAAGCTCCTACAATGAGCAGTTCTTC. The genes are TRBV5-1 and TRBJ2-1; perhaps TRBD2 as D (6 bases). The CDR3 sequence is 17 residues long. The germline V gene encodes CDR1 SGHRS and CDR2 YFSETQ. Deletions cut 0 bases from V and 0 bases from J, with 13 bases between. Looking up the rest from reference TRBV5-1 and TRBJ2-1 gives the full variable domain: KAGVTQTPRYLIKTRGQQVTLSCSPISGHRSVSWYQQTPGQGLQFLFEYFSETQRNKGNFPGRFSGRQFSNSRSEMNVSTLELGDSALYLCASSLGGTSSSYNEQFFGPGTRLTVL.